This T cell receptor beta chain derives from a study of shared clonotypes between healthy human individuals. It was into CD45RA+ naive and CD45RA-negative memory subsets that the CD4+ cells were split. Germline CDR1 and CDR2: SGHRS and YFSETQ. This CDR3 is 14 amino acids long. Deletions cut 0 bases from V and 5 bases from J, with 11 bases between. Replicate sorted-subset PCRs were loaded with 150 to 250 ng DNA, roughly 33,000 T cell genomes. Per the original data handling: Because ImmunoSEQ provided only junction sequences with no quality scores, the filtering differed. Profiling relied on immunoSEQ multiplex PCR, and the TCRdb table lists in-frame clones only, not all of them. V, J and clone size are those of that table, while D and trimming were read from the DNA. The sample has some 2,000,000 clones; 90% to 96% are singletons. Findings and caveats of the study: Few donors restricted represented genetic and exposure-history diversity.

Of note for this clone: What it recognizes is unknown. The same CDR3 is also encoded by other DNA sequences in this sample.

The V gene is TRBV5-1, the J gene TRBJ1-1, with D tentatively TRBD1 (6 bases). This TCR was recovered from a man aged 18 to 30 in good health. Sequencing was performed on naive CD4+ T cells sorted from blood. The subset here: CD45RA+ positively selected. The DNA of the CDR3 is TGCGCCAGCAGCTTGGGAGGGGGGCGAACTGAAGCTTTCTTT. This translates into CASSLGGGRTEAFF. The full variable domain, completed using reference TRBV5-1 and TRBJ1-1, is KAGVTQTPRYLIKTRGQQVTLSCSPISGHRSVSWYQQTPGQGLQFLFEYFSETQRNKGNFPGRFSGRQFSNSRSEMNVSTLELGDSALYLCASSLGGGRTEAFFGQGTRLTVV.